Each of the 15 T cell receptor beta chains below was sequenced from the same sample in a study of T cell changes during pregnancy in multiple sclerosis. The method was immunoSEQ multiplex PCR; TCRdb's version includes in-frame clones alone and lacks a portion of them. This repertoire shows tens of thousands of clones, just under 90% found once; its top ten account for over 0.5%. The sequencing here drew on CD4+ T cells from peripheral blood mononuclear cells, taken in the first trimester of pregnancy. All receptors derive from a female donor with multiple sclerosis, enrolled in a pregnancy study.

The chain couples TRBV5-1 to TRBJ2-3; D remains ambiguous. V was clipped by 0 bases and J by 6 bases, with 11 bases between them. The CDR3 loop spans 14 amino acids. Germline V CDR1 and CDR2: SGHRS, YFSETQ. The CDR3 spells CASSLASMRDTQYF. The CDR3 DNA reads TGCGCCAGCAGCTTGGCTTCGATGAGGGATACGCAGTATTTT.

The CDR3 DNA follows: TGTGCCAGTAGTATAGTTCTCGGGGGATATGGCTACACCTTC. This codes for CASSIVLGGYGYTF. The V and J genes are TRBV19 and TRBJ1-2; tentative D call: TRBD1 (5 bases). The CDR3 has 14 amino acids. The germline V gene encodes CDR1 LNHDA and CDR2 SQIVND (reference sequence). With 1 base removed from V and 5 bases from J, the gap between germline ends came to 11 bases. The full variable domain, completed using reference TRBV19 and TRBJ1-2, is DGGITQSPKYLFRKEGQNVTLSCEQNLNHDAMYWYRQDPGQGLRLIYYSQIVNDFQKGDIAEGYSVSREKKESFPLTVTSAQKNPTAFYLCASSIVLGGYGYTFGSGTRLTVV.

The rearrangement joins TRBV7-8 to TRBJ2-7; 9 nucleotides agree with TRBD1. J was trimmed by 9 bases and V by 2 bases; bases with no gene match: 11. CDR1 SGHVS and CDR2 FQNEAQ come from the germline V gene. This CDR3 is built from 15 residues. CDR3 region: CASSLSTGTGNGQYF. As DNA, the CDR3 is TGTGCCAGCAGCTTAAGCACCGGGACAGGGAACGGGCAGTACTTC.

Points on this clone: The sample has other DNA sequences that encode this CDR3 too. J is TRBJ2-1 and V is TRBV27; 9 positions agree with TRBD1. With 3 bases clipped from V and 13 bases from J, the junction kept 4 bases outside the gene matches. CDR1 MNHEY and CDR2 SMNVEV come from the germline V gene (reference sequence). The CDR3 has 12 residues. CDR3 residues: CASSLGQGRQFF. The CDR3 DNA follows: TGTGCCAGCAGTTTGGGACAGGGAAGACAGTTCTTC.

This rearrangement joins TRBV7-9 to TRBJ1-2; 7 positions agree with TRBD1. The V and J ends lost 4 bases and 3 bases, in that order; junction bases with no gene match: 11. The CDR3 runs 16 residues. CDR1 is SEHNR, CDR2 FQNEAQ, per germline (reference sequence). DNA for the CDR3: TGTGCCAGCAGCTCGCTTGACAGGGTGACGGACTATGGCTACACCTTC. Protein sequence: CASSSLDRVTDYGYTF.

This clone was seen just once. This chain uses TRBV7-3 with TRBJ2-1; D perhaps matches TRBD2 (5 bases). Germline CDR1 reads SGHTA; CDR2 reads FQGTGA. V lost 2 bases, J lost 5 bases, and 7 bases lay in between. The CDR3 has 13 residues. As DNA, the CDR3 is TGTGCCAGCAGCTTATCTAGCCACAATGAGCAGTTCTTC. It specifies CASSLSSHNEQFF.

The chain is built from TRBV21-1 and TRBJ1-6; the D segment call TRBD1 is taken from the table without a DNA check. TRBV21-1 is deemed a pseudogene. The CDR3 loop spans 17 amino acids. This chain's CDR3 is CASSKEVQVYYNSPLHF. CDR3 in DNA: TGTGCCAGCAGCAAAGAAGTGCAGGTCTACTATAATTCACCCCTCCACTTT.

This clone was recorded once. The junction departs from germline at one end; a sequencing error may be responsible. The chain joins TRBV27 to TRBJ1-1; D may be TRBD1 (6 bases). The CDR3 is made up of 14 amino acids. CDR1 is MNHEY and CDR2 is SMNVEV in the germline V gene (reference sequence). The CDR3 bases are TGTGCCAGCGGACGCAGGGGCCCGAACATTGAAGCTTTCTTT. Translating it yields CASGRRGPNIEAFF.

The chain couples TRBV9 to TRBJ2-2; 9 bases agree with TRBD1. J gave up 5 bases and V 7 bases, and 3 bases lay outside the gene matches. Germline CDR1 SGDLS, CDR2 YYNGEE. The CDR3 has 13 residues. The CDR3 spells CASRTGVTGELFF. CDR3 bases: TGTGCCAGCCGGACAGGGGTGACCGGGGAGCTGTTTTTT.

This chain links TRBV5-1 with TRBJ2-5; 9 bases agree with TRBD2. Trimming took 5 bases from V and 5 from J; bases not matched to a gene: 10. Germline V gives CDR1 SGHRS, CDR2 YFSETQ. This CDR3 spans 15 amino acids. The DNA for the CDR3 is TGCGCCAGCAGTTGGGTGCGGGAGGGCCGCGAGACCCAGTACTTC. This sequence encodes CASSWVREGRETQYF.

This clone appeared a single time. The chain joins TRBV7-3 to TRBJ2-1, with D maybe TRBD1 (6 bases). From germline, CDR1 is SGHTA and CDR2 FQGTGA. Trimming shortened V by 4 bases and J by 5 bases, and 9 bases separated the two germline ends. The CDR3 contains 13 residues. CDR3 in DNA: TGTGCCAGCAGCTCAGGGGTAAACAATGAGCAGTTCTTC. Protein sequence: CASSSGVNNEQFF.

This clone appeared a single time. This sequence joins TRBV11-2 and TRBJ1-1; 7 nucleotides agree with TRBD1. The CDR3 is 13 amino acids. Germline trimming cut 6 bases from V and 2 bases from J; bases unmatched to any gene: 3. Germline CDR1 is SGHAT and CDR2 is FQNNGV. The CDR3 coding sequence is TGTGCCAGCAGGACAGGGATAAACACTGAAGCTTTCTTT. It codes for CASRTGINTEAFF.

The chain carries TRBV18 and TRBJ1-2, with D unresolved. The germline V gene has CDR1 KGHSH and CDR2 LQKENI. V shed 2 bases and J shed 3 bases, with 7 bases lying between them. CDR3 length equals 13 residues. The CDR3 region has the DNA TGTGCCAGCTCACCAGAGCGAGACTATGGCTACACCTTC. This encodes CASSPERDYGYTF.

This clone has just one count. The CDR3 nucleotides are TGTGCCAGCAGCTCAGACAGGGGGTTTTCCCTGACAGCCAAAAACATTCAGTACTTC. This encodes CASSSDRGFSLTAKNIQYF. The chain carries TRBV5-6 and TRBJ2-4, with 9 bases aligning to TRBD1. Germline CDR1 reads SGHDT; CDR2 reads YYEEEE. This CDR3 region has 19 residues. V gave up 3 bases and J gave up 0 bases; unmatched junction bases: 13.

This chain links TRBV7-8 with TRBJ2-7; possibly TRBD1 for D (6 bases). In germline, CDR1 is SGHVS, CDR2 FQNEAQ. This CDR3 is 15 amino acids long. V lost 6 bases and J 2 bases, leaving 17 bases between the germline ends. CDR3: CASSKGTQGPYEQYF. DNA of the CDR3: TGTGCCAGCAGTAAAGGGACACAGGGCCCCTACGAGCAGTACTTC.